Below, 13 T cell receptor beta chains from the same sample are listed, as sequenced in a study of vaccination and CD4 T cells after COVID-19. Sequence data for DNA of cultured CD4+ T cells were generated by the Oncomine TCR Beta short-read assay. A single record per CDR3 protein comes from TCRdb applying MiXCR to the PCR reads. The sample consists of fewer than 15,000 distinct CDR3 sequences, about a third of them appearing once. Documented treatment: approximately 9-day PBMC culture with coronavirus spike peptide pools or control peptides (ViraFEST assay). Their target antigens are unknown. The sample consisted of CD4+ T cells from blood, cultured in vitro. The receptors were gathered from a human donor who had recovered from COVID-19.

This clonotype was found a few times. This rearrangement joins TRBV7-2 to TRBJ1-5; 7 bases are shared with TRBD1. This CDR3 has 14 amino acids. Germline lookup yields CDR1 SGHTA and CDR2 FQGNSA. V trimming: 5 bases; J trimming: 2 bases; junction bases outside the gene matches: 3. CDR3 protein: CASSRQGGNQPQHF. In nucleotides, the CDR3 is TGTGCCAGCAGCAGACAGGGAGGCAATCAGCCCCAGCATTTT.

The chain carries TRBV11-2 and TRBJ2-1, with 8 bases identical to TRBD1. The DNA matches TRBJ2-7 better at its end, which makes the J call doubtful. CDR3 size: 14 residues. Germline V gene sequence: CDR1 SGHAT, CDR2 FQNNGV. CDR3 region: CASSGLQGAYEQYF. CDR3 coding DNA: TGTGCCAGCAGCGGCCTACAGGGGGCCTACGAGCAGTACTTC.

In DNA, the CDR3 is TGTGCCAGCGCCCTCACTAGCGGGGGAGTTAATGAGCAGTTCTTC. It specifies CASALTSGGVNEQFF. The genes are TRBV19 and TRBJ2-1, with 11 bases identical to TRBD2. Germline CDR1 LNHDA, CDR2 SQIVND (reference sequence). The CDR3 loop spans 15 amino acids. V lost 9 bases to trimming and J lost 7 bases; unmatched junction nucleotides: 11.

This chain's CDR3 is CASSLDPTVAYGYTF. The CDR3 coding sequence is TGTGCCAGCAGCTTAGATCCCACGGTGGCCTATGGCTACACCTTC. The chain is built from TRBV11-2 and TRBJ1-2; D call uncertain. The CDR3 runs to 15 residues. Germline assignment: CDR1 SGHAT and CDR2 FQNNGV. V shed 0 bases and J shed 4 bases, with 12 bases lying between them.

This clonotype has only a few counts. The chain combines TRBV2 with TRBJ2-2; the D gene is possibly TRBD2 (5 bases). The CDR3 totals 14 residues. CDR1 and CDR2 (germline): SNHLY, FYNNEI. The CDR3 coding sequence is TGTGCATCGCAGGTGGGAGCGAACACCGGGGAGCTGTTTTTT. Encoded protein: CASQVGANTGELFF.

This clonotype has a single count. This chain uses TRBV6-1 with TRBJ2-1; D possibly corresponds to TRBD2 (5 bases). The CDR3 loop spans 16 amino acids. Germline assignment: CDR1 MNHNS and CDR2 SASEGT. V dropped 0 bases and J dropped 6 bases, with 15 bases sitting between them. CDR3 sequence reads: CASSEADGVGGNEQFF. The CDR3 region has the DNA TGTGCCAGCAGTGAAGCAGACGGAGTTGGAGGCAATGAGCAGTTCTTC.

This clonotype turned up a few times. The CDR3: CAWSKGNNQPQHF. The CDR3 nucleotides read TGTGCCTGGAGTAAAGGGAATAATCAGCCCCAGCATTTT. The V gene is TRBV30, the J gene TRBJ1-5; no clear D gene. The CDR3 spans 13 residues. The V end was cut by 2 bases, the J end by 4 bases, with 9 bases between. Looked up from germline, CDR1 is GTSNPN and CDR2 is SVGIG (reference sequence).

This clonotype was seen more than once but under ten times. V gene TRBV19 combines with J gene TRBJ2-1, with 11 bases identical to TRBD2. CDR1 is LNHDA, CDR2 SQIVND, per germline (reference sequence). This CDR3 region has 16 residues. With 5 bases clipped from V and 5 bases from J, the junction kept 8 bases outside the gene matches. CDR3 in DNA: TGTGCCAGTAGTTCCCGACTAGCGGGACTAAACAATGAGCAGTTCTTC. It codes for CASSSRLAGLNNEQFF.

The chain recombines TRBV15 with TRBJ2-5; D is undetermined. Trimming removed 1 base at V and 5 bases at J, with 8 bases between. The CDR3 extends over 13 amino acids. Germline CDR1 and CDR2: LNHNV and YYDKDF (reference sequence). CDR3 nucleotide sequence: TGTGCCACCAGCAGAGTGTTCGTGGAGACCCAGTACTTC. Its protein product is CATSRVFVETQYF.

The chain carries TRBV7-8 and TRBJ2-3, with D perhaps TRBD2 (6 bases). CDR3 size: 16 residues. Germline V gene data show CDR1 as SGHVS and CDR2 as FQNEAQ. V dropped 4 bases and J dropped 1 base, with 15 bases sitting between them. For the CDR3, the DNA is TGTGCCAGCAGCTCCCAAACGTGGGGGGGCACAGATACGCAGTATTTT. It is translated as CASSSQTWGGTDTQYF.

This clonotype has more than one count but fewer than ten. The chain combines TRBV19 with TRBJ1-2; a weak D match, TRBD1 (5 bases). This CDR3 spans 12 amino acids. Germline CDR1 is LNHDA and CDR2 is SQIVND (reference sequence). For the CDR3, the DNA is TGTGTTCTAGGGCGGGGGGAAAATGGCTACACCTTC. Translation: CVLGRGENGYTF.

The chain carries TRBV18 and TRBJ2-7; 8 bases map to TRBD2. Germline V gives CDR1 KGHSH, CDR2 LQKENI. V lost 3 bases to trimming and J lost 7 bases; unmatched junction nucleotides: 11. CDR3 length equals 15 residues. CDR3 sequence (DNA): TGTGCCAGCTCACCCCCCTCTGGAGGCGGGAGGGAGCAGTACTTC. Protein product: CASSPPSGGGREQYF.

This clonotype occurred a few times. This sequence joins TRBV9 and TRBJ2-1; D call uncertain. V lost 3 bases, J lost 6 bases, and 13 bases lay in between. This CDR3 is built from 14 residues. Per germline, CDR1 SGDLS and CDR2 YYNGEE. CDR3 residues: CASSEGSWGNEQFF. The CDR3 region has the DNA TGTGCCAGCAGCGAGGGATCTTGGGGCAATGAGCAGTTCTTC.